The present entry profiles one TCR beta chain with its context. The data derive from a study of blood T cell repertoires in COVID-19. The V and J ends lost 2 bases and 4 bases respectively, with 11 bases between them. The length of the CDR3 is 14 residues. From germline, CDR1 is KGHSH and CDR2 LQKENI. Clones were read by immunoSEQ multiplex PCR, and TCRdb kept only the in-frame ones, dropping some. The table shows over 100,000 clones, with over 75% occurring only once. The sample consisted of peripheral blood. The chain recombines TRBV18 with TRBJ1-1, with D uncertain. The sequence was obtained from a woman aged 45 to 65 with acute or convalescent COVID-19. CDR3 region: CASSPSGGFTEAFF. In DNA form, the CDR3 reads TGTGCCAGCTCACCAAGTGGAGGTTTCACTGAAGCTTTCTTT.